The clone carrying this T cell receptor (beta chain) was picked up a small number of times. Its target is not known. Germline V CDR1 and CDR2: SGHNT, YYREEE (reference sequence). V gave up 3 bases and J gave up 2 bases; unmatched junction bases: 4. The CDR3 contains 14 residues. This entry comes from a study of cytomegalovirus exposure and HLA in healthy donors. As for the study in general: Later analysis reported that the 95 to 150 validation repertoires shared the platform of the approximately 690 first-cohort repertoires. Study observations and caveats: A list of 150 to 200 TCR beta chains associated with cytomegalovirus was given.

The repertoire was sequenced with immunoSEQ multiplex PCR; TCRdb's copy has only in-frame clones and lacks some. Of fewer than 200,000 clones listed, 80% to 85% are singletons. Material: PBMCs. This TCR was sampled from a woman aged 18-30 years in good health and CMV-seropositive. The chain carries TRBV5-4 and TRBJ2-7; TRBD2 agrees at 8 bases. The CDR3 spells CASSWSGGTYEQYF. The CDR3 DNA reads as TGTGCCAGCAGCTGGAGCGGGGGAACCTACGAGCAGTACTTC.